Below, 8 T cell receptor beta chains from the same sample are listed, as sequenced in a study of CD8 T cells in ankylosing spondylitis (dated by TCRdb to the late 2010s). Libraries were built with 5' RACE. Sequencing instrument: Illumina HiSeq 2500. TCRdb reanalyzed the raw reads on its own, using fastp at Q25 for trimming and MiXCR for clone calling, and kept in-frame beta chains. Entries are consolidated by CDR3 protein sequence, retaining the most common genes and DNA. Present in this sample are 230,000 or so distinct CDR3 sequences, roughly a quarter of which were seen just once. The ten most abundant clones make up approximately 0.61% of the sample. Sequencing was performed on blood, either unsorted or a sorted T cell fraction (not recorded which). All receptors come from a male donor with ankylosing spondylitis or in good health (not recorded which).

At least ten counts were recorded for this clonotype. The gene calls are TRBV6-1 and TRBJ2-7, with TRBD1 identical over 7 bases. The length of the CDR3 is 14 residues. Per the germline V gene, CDR1 is MNHNS and CDR2 is SASEGT. Trimming cost V 5 bases and J 3 bases; bases outside gene matches: 7. CDR3 in DNA: TGTGCCAGCAGTCGACAGGGTTCCAACTACGAGCAGTACTTC. Translating gives CASSRQGSNYEQYF.

This clonotype showed up just a few times. The chain has TRBV6-1 and TRBJ1-4; D unclear. The length of the CDR3 is 15 residues. The V and J ends lost 6 bases and 3 bases respectively, with 14 bases between them. Germline V gives CDR1 MNHNS, CDR2 SASEGT. CDR3 DNA sequence: TGTGCCAGCAGCCCGGATCAACTCGCTAATGAAAAACTGTTTTTT. Translation gives CASSPDQLANEKLFF.

The gene calls are TRBV18 and TRBJ2-6; the match to TRBD1 covers 10 bases. Losses at the gene ends were 1 base for V and 2 bases for J; bases not matched to a gene: 8. Germline CDR1 is KGHSH and CDR2 is LQKENI. This CDR3 contains 19 residues. The CDR3 here is CASSPLRQGATPGANVLTF. In DNA, the CDR3 is TGTGCCAGCTCACCACTAAGACAGGGGGCGACGCCTGGGGCCAACGTCCTGACTTTC.

The V gene is TRBV15, the J gene TRBJ2-5; D uncertain. Germline-derived CDR1 and CDR2 are LNHNV and YYDKDF (reference sequence). CDR3 length equals 13 residues. Trimming cost V 0 bases and J 2 bases, with 4 bases left between them. CDR3 loop: CATSRDFQETQYF. DNA for the CDR3: TGTGCCACCAGCAGAGATTTTCAAGAGACCCAGTACTTC.

This clonotype has a handful of counts. V gene TRBV15 combines with J gene TRBJ2-7; TRBD1 matches at 8 bases. The V and J ends lost 5 bases and 4 bases, in that order; junction bases with no gene match: 4. The CDR3 covers 13 residues. Germline CDR1 LNHNV, CDR2 YYDKDF (reference sequence). The CDR3 nucleotides read TGTGCCACCAGCCATCGACAGGGGTACGAGCAGTACTTC. Translation: CATSHRQGYEQYF.

The chain links TRBV12-3 or TRBV12-4 to TRBJ1-1; a weak D match, TRBD1 (5 bases). CDR3 length: 14 amino acids. The ends were cut back, 7 bases at V and 1 base at J, with 13 bases in the middle. DNA of the CDR3: TGTGCCAGCACCCGCCCGGGGACGAACACTGAAGCTTTCTTT. Its translation: CASTRPGTNTEAFF.

At least ten counts were recorded for this clonotype. The chain is built from TRBV7-9 and TRBJ2-1, with D maybe TRBD1 (7 bases). The CDR3 covers 14 residues. Trimming took off 5 bases at V and 8 bases at J, with 16 bases between the two ends. Germline V CDR1 and CDR2: SEHNR, FQNEAQ (reference sequence). The CDR3 here is CASSQGGRRYEQFF. In nucleotides, the CDR3 is TGTGCCAGCAGCCAGGGGGGCAGGAGGTATGAGCAGTTCTTC.

This clonotype was seen a few times. The chain carries TRBV20-1 and TRBJ2-5; D ambiguous. This CDR3 is 13 amino acids long. V lost 3 bases and J 7 bases, leaving 15 bases between the germline ends. Per germline, CDR1 DFQATT and CDR2 SNEGSKA (reference sequence). The CDR3 nucleotides are TGCAGTGCTAGTGGTGACGGCGCCTGGACCCAGTACTTC. Translation: CSASGDGAWTQYF.